The present TCR beta chain was sequenced within a study of shared clonotypes between healthy human individuals. Findings and limits, study-wide: About 5% of naive CD4 clonotypes were common to four donors. Naive subsets generally had larger estimated richness than memory subsets.

The ends lost 2 bases at V and 2 bases at J; junction bases unmatched: 7. This CDR3 has 15 residues. Per germline, CDR1 SGHDT and CDR2 YYEEEE. As handled by the study authors: In the immunoSEQ data, sequences were junction-only and lacked quality scores, so filtering differed. Libraries were prepared by immunoSEQ multiplex PCR; TCRdb keeps only in-frame clonotypes and omits some of them. Clone size and the V and J calls come from that table; the DNA yielded D and trimming. The sample shows 1.5 million to 2.5 million clones, less than 95% of them seen only once. Regarding this clone: Its antigen is undetermined.

Only CD45RO-negative cells positively selected for CCR7 counted as naive CD8 cells, so terminally differentiated effector memory CD45RA+ cells were excluded. Recent vaccinations or acute infections were absent in the healthy HIV-negative adult donors. V gene TRBV5-6 combines with J gene TRBJ2-7; 7 bases agree with TRBD1. The TCR sequence derives from a man aged 18 to 30 in good health. Sequencing was carried out using naive CD8+ T cells sorted from blood. The CDR3 sequence: CASSLNDRDPYEQYF. DNA of the CDR3: TGTGCCAGCAGCTTAAACGACAGGGATCCCTACGAGCAGTACTTC.